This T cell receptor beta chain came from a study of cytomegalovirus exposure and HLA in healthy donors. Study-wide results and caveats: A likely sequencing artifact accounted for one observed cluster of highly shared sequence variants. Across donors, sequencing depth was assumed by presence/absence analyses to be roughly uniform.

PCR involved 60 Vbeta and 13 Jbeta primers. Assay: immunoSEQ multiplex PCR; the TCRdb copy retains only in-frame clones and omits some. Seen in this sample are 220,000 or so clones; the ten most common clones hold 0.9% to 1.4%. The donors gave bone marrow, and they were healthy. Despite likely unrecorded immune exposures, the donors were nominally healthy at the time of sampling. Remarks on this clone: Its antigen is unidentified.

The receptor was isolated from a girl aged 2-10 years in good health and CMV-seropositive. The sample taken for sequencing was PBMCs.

The CDR3 nucleotides read TGTGCCAGCAGCCCGACAGGGACGGGAGATACGCAGTATTTT. It encodes CASSPTGTGDTQYF. The rearrangement joins TRBV7-2 to TRBJ2-3; 7 bases agree with TRBD1. The CDR3 has 14 residues. V dropped 5 bases and J dropped 5; count of bases not matched to a gene: 7. CDR1 SGHTA and CDR2 FQGNSA come from the germline V gene.